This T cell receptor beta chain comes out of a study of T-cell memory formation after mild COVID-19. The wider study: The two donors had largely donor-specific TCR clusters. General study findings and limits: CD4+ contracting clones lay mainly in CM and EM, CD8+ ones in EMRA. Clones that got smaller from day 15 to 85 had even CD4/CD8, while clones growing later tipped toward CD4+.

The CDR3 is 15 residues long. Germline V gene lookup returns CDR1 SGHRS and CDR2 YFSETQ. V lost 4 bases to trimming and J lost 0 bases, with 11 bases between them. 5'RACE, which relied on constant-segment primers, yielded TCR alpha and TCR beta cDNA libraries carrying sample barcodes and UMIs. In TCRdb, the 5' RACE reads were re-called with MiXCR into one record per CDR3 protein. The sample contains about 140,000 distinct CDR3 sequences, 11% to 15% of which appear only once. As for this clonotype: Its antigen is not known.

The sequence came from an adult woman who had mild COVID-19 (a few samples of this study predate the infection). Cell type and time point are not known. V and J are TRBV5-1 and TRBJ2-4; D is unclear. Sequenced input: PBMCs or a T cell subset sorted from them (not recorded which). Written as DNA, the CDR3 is TGCGCCAGCAGCCCCGATGTAGCAGCCAAAAACATTCAGTACTTC. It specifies CASSPDVAAKNIQYF. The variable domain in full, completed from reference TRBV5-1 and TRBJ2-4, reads KAGVTQTPRYLIKTRGQQVTLSCSPISGHRSVSWYQQTPGQGLQFLFEYFSETQRNKGNFPGRFSGRQFSNSRSEMNVSTLELGDSALYLCASSPDVAAKNIQYFGAGTRLSVL.